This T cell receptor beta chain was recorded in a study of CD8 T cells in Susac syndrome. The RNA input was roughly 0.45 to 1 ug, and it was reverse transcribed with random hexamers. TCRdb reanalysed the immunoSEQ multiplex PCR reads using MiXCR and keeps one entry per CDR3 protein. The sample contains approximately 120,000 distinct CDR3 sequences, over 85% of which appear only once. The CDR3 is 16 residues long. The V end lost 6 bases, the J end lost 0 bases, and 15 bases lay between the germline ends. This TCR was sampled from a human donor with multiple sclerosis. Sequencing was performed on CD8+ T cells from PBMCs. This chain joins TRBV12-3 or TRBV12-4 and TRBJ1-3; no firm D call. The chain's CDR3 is CASSSPDGSSGNTIYF. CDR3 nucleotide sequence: TGTGCCAGCAGCTCCCCTGACGGATCCTCTGGAAACACCATATATTTT.